Listed here is a single TCR beta chain. Original analysis: Researchers report that nucleated cell counts were estimated from reference gene primer amplification. TCRdb keeps only in-frame clones here, not all; method: immunoSEQ multiplex PCR. V, J and clone size were drawn from that table, and D and trimming were deduced from the DNA. Among 150,000 to 170,000 clones listed, about 90% were seen once. Trimming took off 2 bases at V and 4 bases at J, with 9 bases between the two ends. The CDR3 consists of 14 residues. The germline V gene has CDR1 SGHRS and CDR2 YFSETQ. The data derive from a study of blood T cell repertoires in COVID-19. Turning to the study itself: Samples taken during acute and convalescent COVID-19 were collected in the United States, Italy and Spain.

The sample taken for sequencing was peripheral blood. The source of this sequence is a man in his fifties with acute or convalescent COVID-19. The gene calls are TRBV5-1 and TRBJ2-2; tentatively, D is TRBD1 (6 bases). Here the CDR3 DNA reads TGCGCCAGCAGCTTAACAGGGTTCACCGGGGAGCTGTTTTTT. The encoded protein is CASSLTGFTGELFF.